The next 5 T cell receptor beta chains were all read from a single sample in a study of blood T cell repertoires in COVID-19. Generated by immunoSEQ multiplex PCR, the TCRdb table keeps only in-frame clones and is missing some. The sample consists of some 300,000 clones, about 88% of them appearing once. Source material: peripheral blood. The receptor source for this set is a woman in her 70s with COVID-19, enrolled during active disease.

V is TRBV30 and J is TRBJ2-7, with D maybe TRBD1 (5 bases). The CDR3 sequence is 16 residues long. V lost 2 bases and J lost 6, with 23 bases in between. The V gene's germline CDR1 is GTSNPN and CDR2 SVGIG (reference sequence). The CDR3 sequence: CAWSSVGASPLSEQYF. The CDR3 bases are TGTGCCTGGAGTAGCGTTGGGGCAAGCCCCCTGAGCGAGCAGTACTTC.

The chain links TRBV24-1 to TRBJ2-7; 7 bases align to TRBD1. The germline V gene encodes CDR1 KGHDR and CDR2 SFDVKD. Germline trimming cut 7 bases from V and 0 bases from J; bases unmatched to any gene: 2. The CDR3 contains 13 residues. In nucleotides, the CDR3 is TGTGCCACCAGAGGGACAGACTCCTACGAGCAGTACTTC. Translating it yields CATRGTDSYEQYF.

In DNA, the CDR3 is TGTGCCAGCAGCCAAGCGAGCCGGTACTATAATTCACCCCTCCACTTT. Residues: CASSQASRYYNSPLHF. The rearrangement links TRBV3-1 (or the pseudogene TRBV3-2) to TRBJ1-6; D remains ambiguous. CDR3 length equals 16 residues. From germline, CDR1 is LGHDT and CDR2 YNNKEL (reference sequence). V was clipped by 1 base and J by 3 bases, with 10 bases between them.

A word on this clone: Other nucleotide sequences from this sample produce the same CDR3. CDR3 in amino acids: CATSDRGRTEAFF. CDR3 nucleotides: TGTGCCACCAGTGACAGGGGGCGAACTGAAGCTTTCTTT. The rearrangement joins TRBV24-1 to TRBJ1-1; TRBD1 matches at 8 bases. The CDR3 sequence is 13 residues long. Germline V gene data show CDR1 as KGHDR and CDR2 as SFDVKD. V dropped 4 bases and J dropped 5; count of bases not matched to a gene: 2.

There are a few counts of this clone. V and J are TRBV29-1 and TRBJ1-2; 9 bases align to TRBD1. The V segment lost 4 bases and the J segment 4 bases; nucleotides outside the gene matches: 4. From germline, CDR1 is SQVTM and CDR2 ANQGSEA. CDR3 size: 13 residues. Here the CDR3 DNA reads TGCAGCGTTGGGACAGGGGCCGGCTATGGCTACACCTTC. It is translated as CSVGTGAGYGYTF.